The T cell receptor (beta chain) under discussion was sequenced for a study of blood T cell repertoires in COVID-19. Across the study: PBMCs, B-cell-depleted T cells, or T cells were the source of the cDNA or gDNA that made up the material.

The germline V gene encodes CDR1 ENHRY and CDR2 SYGVKD. CDR3 length: 15 residues. The ends lost 5 bases at V and 1 base at J; junction bases unmatched: 5. As originally analysed: Estimates of nucleated cell counts were drawn from the amplification of reference gene primers. Assay used: immunoSEQ multiplex PCR; TCRdb lists only in-frame clones, some missing. The V and J calls and clone size come from that table; D and trimming were worked out from the DNA. The sample lists approximately 250,000 clones, 92% seen once, with roughly 0.79% in the top ten. The receptor's source is a man aged 25 to 45 with COVID-19, enrolled during active disease. Sequencing input: peripheral blood. The V call is TRBV10-3, the J call TRBJ2-3; TRBD1 aligns across 8 bases. CDR3 DNA sequence: TGTGCCATCAGTCCCGGACAGGGAGGCACAGATACGCAGTATTTT. Protein product: CAISPGQGGTDTQYF.